The 4 T cell receptor beta chains listed next were all sequenced from one sample in a study of T cell responses to AZD1222 COVID-19 vaccine. The protocol was immunoSEQ multiplex PCR, while the TCRdb copy is restricted to in-frame clones and leaves out a portion. This sample has around 99,000 clones, with over 80% found just once. Specimen: peripheral blood, collected 28 days after the second AZD1222 dose. These receptor sequences come from an adult who received the AZD1222 COVID-19 vaccine.

This chain links TRBV5-5 with TRBJ2-6; no definite D call. Trimming removed 4 bases at V and 1 base at J, with 9 bases between. This CDR3 has 15 residues. Germline lookup yields CDR1 SGHKS and CDR2 YYEKEE (reference sequence). The CDR3 region has the DNA TGTGCCAGCAGCCCCCACCTATCTGGGGCCAACGTCCTGACTTTC. Encoded protein: CASSPHLSGANVLTF. The full variable domain, its missing parts supplied by reference TRBV5-5 and TRBJ2-6, is DAGVTQSPTHLIKTRGQQVTLRCSPISGHKSVSWYQQVLGQGPQFIFQYYEKEERGRGNFPDRFSARQFPNYSSELNVNALLLGDSALYLCASSPHLSGANVLTFGAGSRLTVL.

The chain recombines TRBV15 with TRBJ2-7, with 10 bases matching TRBD2. CDR3 length equals 17 residues. Per germline, CDR1 LNHNV and CDR2 YYDKDF (reference sequence). V lost 1 base to trimming and J lost 2 bases; unmatched junction nucleotides: 8. As DNA, the CDR3 is TGTGCCACCAGCAGAGTACCGGTAGCGGGAGGAGCCTACGAGCAGTACTTC. Amino acid sequence: CATSRVPVAGGAYEQYF.

The chain joins TRBV7-6 to TRBJ1-6, with D perhaps matching TRBD1 (5 bases). Trimming cost V 5 bases and J 8 bases, with 22 bases left between them. The CDR3 sequence is 17 residues long. Germline CDR1 SGHVS, CDR2 FNYEAQ. For the CDR3, the DNA is TGTGCCAGCAGCCCAGGGCTCAGGGTCGCGGTAGATTCACCCCTCCACTTT. Translation: CASSPGLRVAVDSPLHF.

There are a few counts of this clone. The identical CDR3 is also encoded by other nucleotide sequences in the sample. The chain uses TRBV7-9 and TRBJ2-7; 7 bases are shared with TRBD1. The CDR3 consists of 15 residues. CDR1 is SEHNR and CDR2 is FQNEAQ in the germline V gene (reference sequence). V shed 4 bases, J shed 0 bases, and the junction held 6 bases outside the gene matches. This chain's CDR3 is CASSSTGESSYEQYF. The CDR3 DNA follows: TGTGCCAGCAGCTCCACAGGGGAGAGCTCCTACGAGCAGTACTTC.